What follows are 3 T cell receptor beta chains derived from one specimen sequenced in a study of blood T cell repertoires in COVID-19. TCRdb's copy holds only in-frame clones and misses some; the assay was immunoSEQ multiplex PCR. The sample lists about 220,000 clones, 84% occurring once. The sequencing input was PBMCs or T cells enriched from blood (not recorded which). All receptors come from a woman aged 40 to 50 who had recovered from COVID-19.

This chain connects TRBV9 to TRBJ2-1; D uncertain. Germline CDR1 reads SGDLS; CDR2 reads YYNGEE. The V and J ends lost 0 bases and 2 bases respectively, with 3 bases between them. This CDR3 is built from 13 residues. The CDR3 loop is CASSVATYNEQFF. Here the CDR3 DNA reads TGTGCCAGCAGCGTAGCAACCTACAATGAGCAGTTCTTC.

The V and J genes are TRBV18 and TRBJ1-1; the match to TRBD1 covers 7 bases. The germline CDR1 and CDR2 sequences are KGHSH and LQKENI. The ends lost 3 bases at V and 5 bases at J; junction bases unmatched: 6. The CDR3 extends over 14 amino acids. The CDR3 protein is CASSPWTGGTEAFF. As DNA, the CDR3 is TGTGCCAGCTCACCCTGGACAGGTGGGACTGAAGCTTTCTTT. The full variable domain, its missing parts supplied by reference TRBV18 and TRBJ1-1, is NAGVMQNPRHLVRRRGQEARLRCSPMKGHSHVYWYRQLPEEGLKFMVYLQKENIIDESGMPKERFSAEFPKEGPSILRIQQVVRGDSAAYFCASSPWTGGTEAFFGQGTRLTVV.

This clone showed up just once. The chain links TRBV2 to TRBJ2-2; D call uncertain. Trimming pared 4 bases from V and 5 bases from J, leaving 8 bases between. This CDR3 spans 13 amino acids. Germline CDR1 and CDR2: SNHLY and FYNNEI. The CDR3 loop reads CASSGPKTGELFF. In DNA, the CDR3 is TGTGCCAGCAGTGGTCCTAAGACCGGGGAGCTGTTTTTT.